This entry lists 3 T cell receptor beta chains sequenced from one sample in a study of cytomegalovirus exposure and HLA in healthy donors. Libraries were prepared by immunoSEQ multiplex PCR; TCRdb keeps only in-frame clonotypes and omits some of them. Of roughly 60,000 clones in the sample, around 90% were seen once. Sequences were obtained from PBMCs. Receptor source: a woman aged 18 to 35 in good health and CMV-seronegative.

The chain carries TRBV6-1 and TRBJ2-1; D uncertain. This CDR3 is built from 12 residues. CDR1 and CDR2 from the germline V gene are MNHNS and SASEGT. V was clipped by 6 bases and J by 10 bases, with 13 bases between them. CDR3 region: CASSPRGSEQFF. The CDR3 DNA reads TGTGCCAGCAGCCCCCGTGGTAGCGAGCAGTTCTTC.

This clone was recorded a few times. The chain is built from TRBV2 and TRBJ2-7; 8 positions agree with TRBD1. Trimming at V came to 5 bases and at J to 7 bases, leaving 10 bases not matched to a gene. Germline lookup yields CDR1 SNHLY and CDR2 FYNNEI. This CDR3 is 14 amino acids long. The CDR3 spells CASSRQGRYEEQYF. CDR3 DNA: TGTGCCAGCAGTCGACAGGGGCGGTACGAAGAGCAGTACTTC.

The V gene is TRBV19, the J gene TRBJ2-7; maybe TRBD2 (5 bases). Germline values: CDR1 LNHDA, CDR2 SQIVND (reference sequence). The V end lost 1 base, the J end lost 6 bases, and 7 bases lay between the germline ends. The length of the CDR3 is 12 residues. The CDR3 DNA is TGTGCCAGTAGTATAGTTGAGGGCGAGCAGTACTTC. Its protein product is CASSIVEGEQYF.